The sequence of this TCR beta chain was determined in a study of blood T cell repertoires in COVID-19. For the study at large: Samples taken during acute and convalescent COVID-19 were collected in the United States, Italy and Spain.

V lost 1 base and J 5 bases, leaving 8 bases between the germline ends. The CDR3 is made up of 13 amino acids. Sequencing was performed with immunoSEQ multiplex PCR; in TCRdb, only in-frame clones are kept and a portion is missing. The sample includes 110,000 to 150,000 clones, approximately 90% of them seen just once. The TCR originated in a man aged 60 to 69 with active or convalescent COVID-19. The chain recombines TRBV12-3 or TRBV12-4 with TRBJ1-2; no definite D call. Material for sequencing was peripheral blood. The chain's CDR3 is CASSLEEMYGYTF. The CDR3 DNA reads TGTGCCAGCAGTTTAGAGGAGATGTATGGCTACACCTTC.